This TCR beta chain appears in the sequencing data of a study of breast tumors, draining lymph nodes, adjacent tissues. Study-level points and caveats: Tumors had less TCR diversity than lymph nodes, more than nontumor tissue.

In regard to this clonotype: Its specificity is not known. The junction departs from germline at one end; a sequencing error may be responsible.

The CDR3 loop spans 14 amino acids. Germline V gene sequence: CDR1 KGHDR, CDR2 SFDVKD. MiXCR, run by TCRdb on the multiplex PCR reads, gives a single entry per CDR3 protein. The table shows some 14,000 distinct CDR3 sequences, with 45% to 70% occurring only once. The sample consisted of tumor-adjacent breast tissue. J is TRBJ2-7 and V is TRBV24-1; unclear D gene. This sequence originates from a female donor with breast cancer. Some clones in this sample may be carry-over from other donors' samples. DNA of the CDR3: TGCGCCACCAGTGGCTTGGGAAAACTATCCGAGCAGTACTTC. Translation: CATSGLGKLSEQYF.